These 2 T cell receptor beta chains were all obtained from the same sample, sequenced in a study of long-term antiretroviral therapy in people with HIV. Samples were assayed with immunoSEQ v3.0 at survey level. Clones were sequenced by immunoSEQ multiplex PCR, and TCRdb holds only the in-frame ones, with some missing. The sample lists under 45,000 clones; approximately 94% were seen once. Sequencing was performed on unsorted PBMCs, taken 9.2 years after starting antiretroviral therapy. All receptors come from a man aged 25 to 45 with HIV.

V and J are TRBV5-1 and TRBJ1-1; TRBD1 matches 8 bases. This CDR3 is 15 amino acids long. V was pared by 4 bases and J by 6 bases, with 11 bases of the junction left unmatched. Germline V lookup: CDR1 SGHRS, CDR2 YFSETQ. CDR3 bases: TGCGCCAGCAGCGTCGGGTTGACAGGGGCGTCTGAAGCTTTCTTT. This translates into CASSVGLTGASEAFF.

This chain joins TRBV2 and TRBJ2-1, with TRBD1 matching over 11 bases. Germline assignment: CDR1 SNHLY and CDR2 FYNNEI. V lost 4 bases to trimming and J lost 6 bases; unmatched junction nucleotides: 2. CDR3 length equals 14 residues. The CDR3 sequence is CASSAGTGGNEQFF. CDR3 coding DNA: TGTGCCAGCAGTGCCGGGACAGGGGGCAATGAGCAGTTCTTC.